This is a list of T cell receptor beta chains from one sample in a study of spatial heterogeneity in lung cancer. TCRdb re-called the 5' RACE reads with MiXCR, one entry per CDR3 protein. The data show around 10,000 distinct CDR3 sequences, 21% seen once. This specimen consisted of PBMCs, obtained at follow-up. The receptors derive from a male donor with early-stage non-small cell lung cancer. The CDR3 runs from the conserved cysteine through the conserved F or W. The D gene is left open where the match is weak. Clone size is stated in some rows and not others, as once, few, many or a class when expanded.

V	J	length	size	D	CDR3	DNA
TRBV19	TRBJ1-5	20	medium-sized	TRBD1	CASSIGSPGQGKRSNQPQHF	TGTGCCAGTAGTATCGGATCTCCGGGACAGGGGAAGCGAAGCAATCAGCCCCAGCATTTT
TRBV6-2/TRBV6-3	TRBJ1-5	13	.	TRBD1	CASSWTGNQPQHF	TGTGCCAGCAGCTGGACAGGGAATCAGCCCCAGCATTTT
TRBV14	TRBJ2-1	13	many	.	CASSQGGTSEQFF	TGTGCCAGCAGCCAAGGGGGTACCTCGGAGCAGTTCTTC
TRBV29-1	TRBJ2-7	11	.	.	CSVLTPREQYF	TGCAGCGTGTTGACCCCAAGGGAGCAGTACTTC
TRBV19	TRBJ2-1	15	many	TRBD2	CASSGGTPSYNEQFF	TGTGCCAGTAGCGGGGGGACTCCTTCCTACAATGAGCAGTTCTTC
TRBV6-1	TRBJ2-3	15	many	TRBD1	CASSDGQGFTDTQYF	TGTGCCAGCAGTGACGGACAGGGATTCACAGATACGCAGTATTTT
TRBV25-1	TRBJ2-4	14	few	TRBD2	CATSSGLAKNIQYF	TGTGCCACTTCTAGCGGACTAGCCAAAAACATTCAGTACTTC
TRBV3-1	TRBJ2-7	12	.	.	CASSRTGYEQYF	TGTGCCAGCAGCCGGACTGGCTACGAGCAGTACTTC
TRBV20-1	TRBJ1-6	13	.	.	CSARLPGPFSLHF	TGCAGTGCTAGATTACCGGGCCCTTTCTCCCTCCACTTT
TRBV24-1	TRBJ2-2	14	.	.	CATSDLHNTGELFF	TGTGCCACCAGTGATTTGCATAACACCGGGGAGCTGTTTTTT
TRBV6-2/TRBV6-3	TRBJ2-1	13	many	.	CASTQDHYNEQFF	TGTGCCAGCACCCAAGATCACTACAATGAGCAGTTCTTC
TRBV10-3	TRBJ2-5	13	.	TRBD1	CAIRGTGEETQYF	TGTGCCATCAGGGGGACAGGGGAAGAGACCCAGTACTTC
TRBV30	TRBJ2-1	13	many	.	CAWTRDIGAEQFF	TGTGCCTGGACCCGTGACATCGGCGCTGAGCAGTTCTTC
TRBV7-8	TRBJ2-7	17	many	.	CASSGRDGVSVSYEQYF	TGTGCCAGCAGCGGCCGGGACGGAGTTTCGGTATCCTACGAGCAGTACTTC
TRBV29-1	TRBJ2-1	16	.	.	CSVEDYVGSSYNEQFF	TGCAGCGTTGAAGATTATGTAGGAAGCTCCTACAATGAGCAGTTCTTC
TRBV20-1	TRBJ1-1	11	large	.	CSAPVTYEAFF	TGCAGTGCGCCCGTAACTTATGAAGCTTTCTTT
TRBV20-1	TRBJ2-7	15	medium-sized	TRBD2	CSAIRTSGDSYEQYF	TGCAGTGCGATCCGGACTAGCGGGGATTCCTACGAGCAGTACTTC
TRBV4-1	TRBJ2-7	15	medium-sized	.	CASSPVPRGTYEQYF	TGCGCCAGCAGCCCGGTCCCTCGCGGGACCTACGAGCAGTACTTC
TRBV4-2	TRBJ1-5	16	many	.	CASSKDRDGSNQPQHF	TGTGCCAGCAGCAAAGACCGGGACGGGAGCAATCAGCCCCAGCATTTT
TRBV27	TRBJ2-1	13	few	.	CASRDDKYNEQFF	TGTGCCAGCAGAGACGACAAATACAATGAGCAGTTCTTC
TRBV30	TRBJ2-7	13	.	.	CAWSVPGAYEQYF	TGTGCCTGGAGTGTCCCAGGGGCCTACGAGCAGTACTTC
TRBV7-2	TRBJ1-6	14	.	.	CASSPNRLDSPLHF	TGTGCCAGCAGCCCCAACCGTTTAGATTCACCCCTCCACTTT
TRBV2	TRBJ2-5	13	many	.	CASSERVKETQYF	TGTGCCAGCAGTGAAAGGGTAAAAGAGACCCAGTACTTC
TRBV27	TRBJ2-3	14	few	.	CASSLERYTDTQYF	TGTGCCAGCAGTTTAGAAAGATACACAGATACGCAGTATTTT
TRBV20-1	TRBJ2-7	14	many	TRBD2	CSALPGLAGLEQYF	TGCAGTGCTCTTCCGGGACTAGCGGGACTCGAGCAGTACTTC
TRBV18	TRBJ1-1	15	.	.	CASSPPYLGNTEAFF	TGTGCCAGCTCACCACCGTACCTCGGGAACACTGAAGCTTTCTTT
TRBV28	TRBJ2-7	14	few	TRBD1	CASSSPGTGYPQYF	TGTGCCAGCAGTTCTCCCGGGACAGGGTACCCGCAGTACTTC
TRBV5-1	TRBJ2-7	13	.	.	CASSLAGRPPEYF	TGCGCCAGCAGCTTGGCGGGCAGACCCCCGGAGTACTTC
TRBV18	TRBJ1-4	15	.	.	CASSPQSGSNEKLFF	TGTGCCAGCTCACCACAATCGGGCTCTAATGAAAAACTGTTTTTT
TRBV7-9	TRBJ1-4	15	few	.	CASSLARRMGEKLFF	TGTGCCAGCAGCTTAGCGCGTCGGATGGGGGAAAAACTGTTTTTT
TRBV19	TRBJ2-5	13	many	TRBD1	CASSPRGLETQYF	TGTGCCAGTTCCCCCAGGGGGCTGGAGACCCAGTACTTC
TRBV14	TRBJ2-2	18	.	TRBD2	CASSQDRSGRVRTGELFF	TGTGCCAGCAGCCAAGATCGAAGCGGGAGAGTCCGCACCGGGGAGCTGTTTTTT
TRBV6-1	TRBJ2-6	12	medium-sized	.	CASQEGANVLTF	TGTGCCTCCCAGGAGGGGGCCAACGTCCTGACTTTC
TRBV29-1	TRBJ2-2	14	few	TRBD1	CSALGQTSTGELFF	TGCAGCGCCTTGGGACAGACAAGCACCGGGGAGCTGTTTTTT
TRBV5-1	TRBJ2-1	12	many	TRBD2	CASSLERGKQFF	TGCGCCAGCAGCCTCGAGCGGGGGAAGCAGTTCTTC
TRBV20-1	TRBJ1-1	12	medium-sized	.	CSAREKGTEAFF	TGCAGTGCTCGTGAAAAGGGCACTGAAGCTTTCTTT
TRBV7-9	TRBJ1-2	14	many	.	CASSSSGTGYGYTF	TGTGCCAGCAGCTCCTCCGGGACGGGCTATGGCTACACCTTC
TRBV28	TRBJ1-4	13	few	.	CASSVGVREKLFF	TGTGCCAGCAGCGTGGGGGTGCGGGAAAAACTGTTTTTT
TRBV7-9	TRBJ1-1	14	many	.	CASSLKIGNTEAFF	TGTGCCAGCAGCTTAAAAATTGGGAACACTGAAGCTTTCTTT
TRBV2	TRBJ2-7	15	many	.	CASSEALPDIDEQYF	TGTGCCAGCAGTGAAGCGCTTCCGGACATCGACGAGCAGTACTTC
TRBV7-2	TRBJ2-7	14	medium-sized	.	CASSPQGSLREQYF	TGTGCCAGCAGCCCCCAGGGTTCTTTGCGTGAGCAGTACTTC
TRBV10-2	TRBJ2-6	13	few	.	CASSESGANVLTF	TGCGCCAGCAGTGAATCCGGGGCCAACGTCCTGACTTTC
TRBV7-9	TRBJ2-7	13	.	TRBD1	CASSLGTGTEQYF	TGTGCCAGCAGCTTAGGGACAGGGACCGAGCAGTACTTC
TRBV7-2	TRBJ2-5	16	.	.	CASSLVGGSQGETQYF	TGTGCCAGCAGCTTAGTTGGGGGGTCGCAGGGAGAGACCCAGTACTTC
TRBV28	TRBJ1-2	14	.	.	CASSPGTPNYGYTF	TGTGCCAGCAGCCCTGGGACACCGAACTATGGCTACACCTTC
TRBV29-1	TRBJ2-1	15	.	.	CSVEGWGKSYNEQFF	TGCAGCGTTGAGGGGTGGGGGAAATCCTACAATGAGCAGTTCTTC
TRBV5-6	TRBJ1-2	14	many	.	CASSPGRTNYGYTF	TGTGCCAGCAGCCCAGGACGGACTAACTATGGCTACACCTTC
TRBV7-2	TRBJ2-1	15	medium-sized	TRBD1	CASRRDRGSLGEQFF	TGTGCCAGCAGACGGGACAGGGGGAGCCTCGGTGAGCAGTTCTTC
TRBV20-1	TRBJ1-1	12	.	.	CSASEGDTETFF	TGCAGTGCTAGCGAGGGGGACACTGAAACTTTCTTT
TRBV29-1	TRBJ2-1	10	.	.	CSVTGTPEFF	TGCAGCGTTACCGGGACACCCGAGTTCTTC
TRBV28	TRBJ1-1	14	.	TRBD1	CASSFARTGPEAFF	TGTGCCAGCAGTTTCGCCAGGACAGGGCCCGAAGCTTTCTTT
TRBV2	TRBJ2-7	14	medium-sized	TRBD2	CAGEDSGTSYEQYF	TGTGCCGGGGAAGATAGCGGGACCTCCTACGAGCAGTACTTC
TRBV7-2	TRBJ1-5	15	many	.	CASSLGPGSNQPQHF	TGTGCCAGCAGCTTAGGGCCGGGAAGCAATCAGCCCCAGCATTTT
TRBV10-2	TRBJ1-1	14	many	.	CASRNRAGDTEAFF	TGCGCCAGCAGAAACAGGGCGGGGGACACTGAAGCTTTCTTT
TRBV6-5	TRBJ1-6	16	.	TRBD1	CASRAGQGPYNSPLHF	TGTGCCAGCAGAGCGGGACAGGGGCCCTATAATTCACCCCTCCACTTT